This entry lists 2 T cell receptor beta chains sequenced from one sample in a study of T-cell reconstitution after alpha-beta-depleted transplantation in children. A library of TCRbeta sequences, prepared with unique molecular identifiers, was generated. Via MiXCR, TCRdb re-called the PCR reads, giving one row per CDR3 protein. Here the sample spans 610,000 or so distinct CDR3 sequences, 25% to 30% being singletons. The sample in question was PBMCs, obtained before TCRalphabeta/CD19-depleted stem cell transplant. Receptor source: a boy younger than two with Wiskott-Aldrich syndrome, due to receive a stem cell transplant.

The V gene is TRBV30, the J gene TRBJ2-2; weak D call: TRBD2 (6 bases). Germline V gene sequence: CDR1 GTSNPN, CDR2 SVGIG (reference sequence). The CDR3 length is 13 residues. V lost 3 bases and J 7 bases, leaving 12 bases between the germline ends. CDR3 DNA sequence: TGTGCCTGGAGGCGGGACTCTGTCGGGGAGCTGTTTTTT. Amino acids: CAWRRDSVGELFF.

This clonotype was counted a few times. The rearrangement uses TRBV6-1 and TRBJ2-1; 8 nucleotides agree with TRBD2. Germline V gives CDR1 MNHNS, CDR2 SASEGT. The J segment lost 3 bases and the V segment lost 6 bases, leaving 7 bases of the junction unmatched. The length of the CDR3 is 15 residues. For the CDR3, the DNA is TGTGCCAGCAGGAAAGCGGGAGCCGACTACAATGAGCAGTTCTTC. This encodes CASRKAGADYNEQFF.